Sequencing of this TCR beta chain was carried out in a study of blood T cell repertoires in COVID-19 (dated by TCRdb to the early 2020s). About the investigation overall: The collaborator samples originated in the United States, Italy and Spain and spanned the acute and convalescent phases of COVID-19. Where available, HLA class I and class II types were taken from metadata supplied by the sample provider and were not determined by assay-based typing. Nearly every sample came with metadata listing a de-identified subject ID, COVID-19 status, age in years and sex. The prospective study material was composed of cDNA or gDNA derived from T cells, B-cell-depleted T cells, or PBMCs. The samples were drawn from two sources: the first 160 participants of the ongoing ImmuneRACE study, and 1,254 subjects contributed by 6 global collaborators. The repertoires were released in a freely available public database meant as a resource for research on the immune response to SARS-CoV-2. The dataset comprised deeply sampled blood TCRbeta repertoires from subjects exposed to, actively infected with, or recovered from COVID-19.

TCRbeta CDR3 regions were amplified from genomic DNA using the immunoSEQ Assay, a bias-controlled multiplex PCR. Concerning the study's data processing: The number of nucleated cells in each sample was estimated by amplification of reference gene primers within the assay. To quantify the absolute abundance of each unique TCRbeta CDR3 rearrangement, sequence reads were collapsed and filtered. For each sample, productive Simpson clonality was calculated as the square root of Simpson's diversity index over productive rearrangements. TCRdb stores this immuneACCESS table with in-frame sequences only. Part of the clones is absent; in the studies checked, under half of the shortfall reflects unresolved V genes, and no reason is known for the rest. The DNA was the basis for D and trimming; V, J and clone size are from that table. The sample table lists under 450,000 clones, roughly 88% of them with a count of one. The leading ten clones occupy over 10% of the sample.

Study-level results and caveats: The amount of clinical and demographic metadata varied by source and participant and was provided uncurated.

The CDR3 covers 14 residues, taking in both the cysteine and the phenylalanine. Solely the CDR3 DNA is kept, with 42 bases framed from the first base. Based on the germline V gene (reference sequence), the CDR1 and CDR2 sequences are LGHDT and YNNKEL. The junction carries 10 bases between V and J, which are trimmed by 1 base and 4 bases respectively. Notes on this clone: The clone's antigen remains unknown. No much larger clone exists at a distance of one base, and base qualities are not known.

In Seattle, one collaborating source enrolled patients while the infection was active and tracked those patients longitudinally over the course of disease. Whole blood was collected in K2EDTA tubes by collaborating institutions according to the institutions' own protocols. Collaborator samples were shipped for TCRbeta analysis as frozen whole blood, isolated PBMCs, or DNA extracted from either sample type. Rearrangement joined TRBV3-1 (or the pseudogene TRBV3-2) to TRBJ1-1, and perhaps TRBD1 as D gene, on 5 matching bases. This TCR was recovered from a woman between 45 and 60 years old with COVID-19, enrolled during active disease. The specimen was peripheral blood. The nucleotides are TGTGCCAGCAGCCAAGGGGGGGGGACCACTGAAGCTTTCTTT. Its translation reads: CASSQGGGTTEAFF.